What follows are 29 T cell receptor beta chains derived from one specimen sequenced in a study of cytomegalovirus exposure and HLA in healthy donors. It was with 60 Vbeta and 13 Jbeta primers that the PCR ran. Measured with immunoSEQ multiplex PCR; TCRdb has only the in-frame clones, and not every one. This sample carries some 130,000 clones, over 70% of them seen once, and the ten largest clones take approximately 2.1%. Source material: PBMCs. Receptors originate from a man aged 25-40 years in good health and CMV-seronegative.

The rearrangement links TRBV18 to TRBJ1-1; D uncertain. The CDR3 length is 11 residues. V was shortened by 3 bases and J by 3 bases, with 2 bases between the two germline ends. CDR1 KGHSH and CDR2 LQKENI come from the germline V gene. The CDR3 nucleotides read TGTGCCAGCTCACCCGACACTGAAGCTTTCTTT. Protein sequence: CASSPDTEAFF.

DNA of the CDR3: TGTGCCAGCAGCTTAGCCCAGGGTAACTACGAGCAGTACTTC. Translated: CASSLAQGNYEQYF. The chain uses TRBV7-2 and TRBJ2-7; a weak D match, TRBD1 (5 bases). Between the trimmed V and J ends, which lost 0 bases and 3 bases, there was a span of 9 bases. CDR1 is SGHTA, CDR2 FQGNSA, per germline. The CDR3 loop spans 14 amino acids.

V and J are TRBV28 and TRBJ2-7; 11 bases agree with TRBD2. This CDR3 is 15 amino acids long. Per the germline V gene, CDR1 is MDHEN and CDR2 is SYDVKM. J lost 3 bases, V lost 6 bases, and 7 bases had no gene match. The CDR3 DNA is TGTGCCAGCAGACTAGCGGGAGAGGTAATCTACGAGCAGTACTTC. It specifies CASRLAGEVIYEQYF. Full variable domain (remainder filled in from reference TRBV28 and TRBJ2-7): DVKVTQSSRYLVKRTGEKVFLECVQDMDHENMFWYRQDPGLGLRLIYFSYDVKMKEKGDIPEGYSVSREKKERFSLILESASTNQTSMYLCASRLAGEVIYEQYFGPGTRLTVT.

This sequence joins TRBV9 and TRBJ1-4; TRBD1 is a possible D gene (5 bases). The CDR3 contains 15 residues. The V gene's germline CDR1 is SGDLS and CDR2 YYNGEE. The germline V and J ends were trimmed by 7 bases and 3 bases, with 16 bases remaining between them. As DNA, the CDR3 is TGTGCCAGCGGTCCCCGGGGGAGTGCTAATGAAAAACTGTTTTTT. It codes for CASGPRGSANEKLFF.

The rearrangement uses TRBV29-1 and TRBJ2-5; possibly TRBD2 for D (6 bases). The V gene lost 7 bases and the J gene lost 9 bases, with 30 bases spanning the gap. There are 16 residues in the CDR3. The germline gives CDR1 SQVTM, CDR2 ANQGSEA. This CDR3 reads CSAQSAVAAPGIAQYF. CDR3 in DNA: TGCAGCGCCCAAAGCGCGGTAGCGGCACCCGGAATTGCCCAGTACTTC.

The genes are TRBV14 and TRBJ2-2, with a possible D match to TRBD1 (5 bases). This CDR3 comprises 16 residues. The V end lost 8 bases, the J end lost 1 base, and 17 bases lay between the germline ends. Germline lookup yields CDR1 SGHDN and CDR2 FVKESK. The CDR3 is CASGRDFPQNTGELFF. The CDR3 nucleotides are TGTGCCAGCGGCAGGGATTTCCCCCAGAACACCGGGGAGCTGTTTTTT.

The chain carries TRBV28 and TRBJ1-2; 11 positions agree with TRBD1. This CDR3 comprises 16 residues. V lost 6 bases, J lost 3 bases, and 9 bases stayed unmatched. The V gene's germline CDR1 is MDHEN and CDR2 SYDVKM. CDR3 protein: CASRASPGQGDYGYTF. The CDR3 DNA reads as TGTGCCAGCAGGGCCTCACCGGGACAGGGGGACTATGGCTACACCTTC.

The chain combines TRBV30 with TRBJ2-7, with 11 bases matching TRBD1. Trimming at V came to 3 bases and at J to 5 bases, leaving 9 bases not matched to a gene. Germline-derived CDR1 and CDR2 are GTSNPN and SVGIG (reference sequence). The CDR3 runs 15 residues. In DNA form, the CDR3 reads TGTGCCTGGAGAGTACCGGGACAGGGGGGCCACGAGCAGTACTTC. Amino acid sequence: CAWRVPGQGGHEQYF.

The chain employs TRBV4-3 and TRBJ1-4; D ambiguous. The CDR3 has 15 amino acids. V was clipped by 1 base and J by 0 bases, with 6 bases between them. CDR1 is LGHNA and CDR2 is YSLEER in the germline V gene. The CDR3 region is CASSQVTPTNEKLFF. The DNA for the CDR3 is TGCGCCAGCAGCCAAGTGACACCAACTAATGAAAAACTGTTTTTT.

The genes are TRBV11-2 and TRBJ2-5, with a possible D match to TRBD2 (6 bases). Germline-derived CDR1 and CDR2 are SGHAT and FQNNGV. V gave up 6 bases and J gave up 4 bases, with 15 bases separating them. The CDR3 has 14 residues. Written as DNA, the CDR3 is TGTGCCAGCAGAAAACTCGGGGGTGCAGAGACCCAGTACTTC. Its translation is CASRKLGGAETQYF.

CDR3 sequence reads: CASSLEGSQAGEQYF. Here the CDR3 DNA reads TGTGCCAGCAGCTTAGAAGGCAGCCAAGCGGGCGAGCAGTACTTC. This chain uses TRBV7-6 with TRBJ2-7; D is possibly TRBD2 (6 bases). With 1 base removed from V and 6 bases from J, the gap between germline ends came to 16 bases. The CDR3 length is 15 residues. Per the germline V gene, CDR1 is SGHVS and CDR2 is FNYEAQ.

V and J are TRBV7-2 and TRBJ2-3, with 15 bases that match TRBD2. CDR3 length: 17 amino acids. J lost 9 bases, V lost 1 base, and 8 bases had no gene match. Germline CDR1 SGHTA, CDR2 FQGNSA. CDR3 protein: CASSLVGTSGGRGTQYF. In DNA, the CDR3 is TGTGCCAGCAGCTTAGTGGGGACTAGCGGGGGGAGGGGCACGCAGTATTTT.

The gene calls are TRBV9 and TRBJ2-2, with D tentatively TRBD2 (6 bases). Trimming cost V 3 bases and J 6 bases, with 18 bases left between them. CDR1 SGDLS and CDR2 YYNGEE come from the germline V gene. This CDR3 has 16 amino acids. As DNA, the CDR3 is TGTGCCAGCAGCGGCCGGGGGAAGGGGAGTTCCGGGGAGCTGTTTTTT. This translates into CASSGRGKGSSGELFF.

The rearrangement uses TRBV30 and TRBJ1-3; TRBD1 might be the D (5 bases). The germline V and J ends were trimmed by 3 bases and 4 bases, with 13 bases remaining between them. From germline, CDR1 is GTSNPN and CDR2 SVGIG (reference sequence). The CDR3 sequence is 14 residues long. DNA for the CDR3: TGTGCCTGGAGAGGCAGGGCGACGGGAAACACCATATATTTT. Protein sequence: CAWRGRATGNTIYF.

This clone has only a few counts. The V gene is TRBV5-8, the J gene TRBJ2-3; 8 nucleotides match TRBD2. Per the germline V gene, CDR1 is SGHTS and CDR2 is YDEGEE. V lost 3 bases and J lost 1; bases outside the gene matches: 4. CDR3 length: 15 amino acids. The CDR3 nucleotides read TGTGCCAGCAGCTCCGGGACTAGACGCACAGATACGCAGTATTTT. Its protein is CASSSGTRRTDTQYF.

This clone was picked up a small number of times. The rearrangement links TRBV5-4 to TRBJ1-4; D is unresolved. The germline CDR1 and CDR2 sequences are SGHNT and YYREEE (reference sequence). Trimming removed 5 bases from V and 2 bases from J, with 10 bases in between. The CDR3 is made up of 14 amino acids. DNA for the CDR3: TGTGCCAGCAGTTTTCCAGGCACTAATGAAAAACTGTTTTTT. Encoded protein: CASSFPGTNEKLFF.

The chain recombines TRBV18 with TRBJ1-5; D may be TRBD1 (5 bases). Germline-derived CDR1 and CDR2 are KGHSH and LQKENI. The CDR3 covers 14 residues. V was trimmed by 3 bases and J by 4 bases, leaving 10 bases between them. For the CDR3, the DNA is TGTGCCAGCTCACCCCCCGGGGGGAATCAGCCCCAGCATTTT. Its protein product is CASSPPGGNQPQHF.

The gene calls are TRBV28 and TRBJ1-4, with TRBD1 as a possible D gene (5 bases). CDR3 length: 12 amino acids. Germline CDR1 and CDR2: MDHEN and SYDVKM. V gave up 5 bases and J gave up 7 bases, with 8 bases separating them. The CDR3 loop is CASSGAVEKLFF. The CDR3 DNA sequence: TGTGCCAGCAGTGGGGCCGTTGAAAAACTGTTTTTT.

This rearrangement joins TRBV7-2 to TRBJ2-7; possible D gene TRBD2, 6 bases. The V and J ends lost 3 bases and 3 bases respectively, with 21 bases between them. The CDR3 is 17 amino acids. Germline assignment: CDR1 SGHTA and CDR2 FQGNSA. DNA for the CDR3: TGTGCCAGCAGCTTGGCCGTGCGGGGAGTATTTGGCTACGAGCAGTACTTC. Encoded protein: CASSLAVRGVFGYEQYF.

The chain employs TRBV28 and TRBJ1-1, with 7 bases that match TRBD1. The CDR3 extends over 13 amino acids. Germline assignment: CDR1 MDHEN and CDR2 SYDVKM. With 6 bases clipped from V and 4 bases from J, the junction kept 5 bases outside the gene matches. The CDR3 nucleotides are TGTGCCAGCAGAAGGGGGCGCGGCACTGAAGCTTTCTTT. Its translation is CASRRGRGTEAFF.

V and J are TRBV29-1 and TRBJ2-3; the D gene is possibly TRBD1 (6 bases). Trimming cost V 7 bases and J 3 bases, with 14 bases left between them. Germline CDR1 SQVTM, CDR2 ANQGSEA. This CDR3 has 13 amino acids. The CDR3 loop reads CSEVSRGTDTQYF. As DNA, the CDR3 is TGCAGCGAGGTCTCCAGGGGAACAGATACGCAGTATTTT.

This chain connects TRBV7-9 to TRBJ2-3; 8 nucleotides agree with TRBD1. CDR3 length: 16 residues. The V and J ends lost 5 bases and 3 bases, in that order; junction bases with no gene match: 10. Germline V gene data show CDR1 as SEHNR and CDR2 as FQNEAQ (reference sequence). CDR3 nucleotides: TGTGCCAGCAGCGGAGGGGACAGGTGGAAAACAGATACGCAGTATTTT. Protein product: CASSGGDRWKTDTQYF.

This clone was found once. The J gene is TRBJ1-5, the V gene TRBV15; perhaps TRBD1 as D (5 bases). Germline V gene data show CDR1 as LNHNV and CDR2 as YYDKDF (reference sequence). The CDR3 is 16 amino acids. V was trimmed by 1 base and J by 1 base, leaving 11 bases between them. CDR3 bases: TGTGCCACCAGCAGAGGGCTTGGGGGGAGCAATCAGCCCCAGCATTTT. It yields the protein CATSRGLGGSNQPQHF.

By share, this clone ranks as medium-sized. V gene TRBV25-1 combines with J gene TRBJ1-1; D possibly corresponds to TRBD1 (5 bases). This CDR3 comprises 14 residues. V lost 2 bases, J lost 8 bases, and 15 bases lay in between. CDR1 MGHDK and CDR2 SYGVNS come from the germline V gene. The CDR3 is CASSEPWDSREAFF. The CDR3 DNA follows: TGTGCCAGCAGTGAACCCTGGGACTCGCGAGAAGCTTTCTTT.

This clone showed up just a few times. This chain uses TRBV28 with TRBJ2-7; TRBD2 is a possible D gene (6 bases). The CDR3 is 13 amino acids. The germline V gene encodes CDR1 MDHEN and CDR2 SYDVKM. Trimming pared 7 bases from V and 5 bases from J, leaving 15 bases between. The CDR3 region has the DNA TGTGCCAGCATTACCGGGACTCAGCACGAGCAGTACTTC. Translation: CASITGTQHEQYF.

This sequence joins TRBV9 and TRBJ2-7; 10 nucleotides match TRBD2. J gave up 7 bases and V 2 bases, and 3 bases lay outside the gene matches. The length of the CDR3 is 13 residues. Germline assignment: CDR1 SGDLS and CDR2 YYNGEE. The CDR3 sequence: CASSVTAGGEQYF. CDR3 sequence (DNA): TGTGCCAGCAGCGTGACAGCGGGAGGGGAGCAGTACTTC.

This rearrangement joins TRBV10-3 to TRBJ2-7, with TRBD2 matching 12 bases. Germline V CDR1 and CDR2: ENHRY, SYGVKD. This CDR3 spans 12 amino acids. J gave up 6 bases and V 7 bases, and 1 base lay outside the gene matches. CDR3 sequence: CAIKGLAGEQYF. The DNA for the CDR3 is TGTGCCATCAAGGGACTAGCGGGCGAGCAGTACTTC.

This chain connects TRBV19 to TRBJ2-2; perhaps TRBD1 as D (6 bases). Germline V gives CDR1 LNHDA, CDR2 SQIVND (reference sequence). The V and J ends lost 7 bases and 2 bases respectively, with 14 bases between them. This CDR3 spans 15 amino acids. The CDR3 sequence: CASITGTLNTGELFF. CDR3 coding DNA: TGTGCCAGTATCACCGGGACACTAAACACCGGGGAGCTGTTTTTT.

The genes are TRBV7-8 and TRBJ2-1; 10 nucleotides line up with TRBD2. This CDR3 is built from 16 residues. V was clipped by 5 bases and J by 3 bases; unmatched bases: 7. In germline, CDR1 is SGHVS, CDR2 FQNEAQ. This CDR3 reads CASSVRASGGYNEQFF. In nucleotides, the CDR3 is TGTGCCAGCAGCGTACGTGCTAGCGGGGGCTACAATGAGCAGTTCTTC. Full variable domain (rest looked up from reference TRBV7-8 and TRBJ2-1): GAGVSQSPRYKVAKRGQDVALRCDPISGHVSLFWYQQALGQGPEFLTYFQNEAQLDKSGLPSDRFFAERPEGSVSTLKIQRTQQEDSAVYLCASSVRASGGYNEQFFGPGTRLTVL.